A selection of T cell receptor beta chains follows, all from one sample in a study of patients and donors after allogeneic stem cell transplantation. In TCRdb, the RT-PCR reads were re-called with MiXCR into one record per CDR3 protein. The repertoire consists of some 960,000 distinct CDR3 sequences, with under 20% occurring once and the leading ten covering under 6.5%. The sequenced sample consisted of blood, either unsorted or a sorted T cell fraction (not recorded which). The receptors shown here come from a human donor who was either an allogeneic HSCT recipient or a stem cell or donor lymphocyte infusion donor (not recorded which). It is not recorded whose cells these are; they may come from a transplant donor. CDR3s include the opening cysteine and the closing phenylalanine or tryptophan. Fields, in order: clone size, D gene, J gene, V gene, CDR3 protein, CDR3 DNA. A D gene is named only where the DNA matches it firmly. Clone size is stated in some rows and not others, as once, few, many or a class when expanded.

abundance: few
d_gene: TRBD2
j_gene: TRBJ2-1
v_gene: TRBV5-1
CDR3aa: CASSSFGGRSSYNEQFF
CDR3nt: TGCGCCAGCAGCTCTTTTGGCGGGAGGAGCTCCTACAATGAGCAGTTCTTC

abundance: NA
d_gene: NA
j_gene: TRBJ1-4
v_gene: TRBV20-1
CDR3aa: CSASKPPRGTNEKLFF
CDR3nt: TGCAGTGCTAGCAAACCTCCAAGGGGAACTAATGAAAAACTGTTTTTT

abundance: NA
d_gene: NA
j_gene: TRBJ2-7
v_gene: TRBV27
CDR3aa: CASSSGLTDSYEQYF
CDR3nt: TGTGCCAGCAGTTCCGGTTTGACAGACAGCTACGAGCAGTACTTC

abundance: few
d_gene: NA
j_gene: TRBJ2-1
v_gene: TRBV11-3
CDR3aa: CASSLDSANEQFF
CDR3nt: TGTGCCAGCAGCTTAGATAGCGCCAATGAGCAGTTCTTC

abundance: few
d_gene: TRBD1
j_gene: TRBJ2-7
v_gene: TRBV29-1
CDR3aa: CSVRSYGTDYEQYF
CDR3nt: TGCAGCGTTCGGTCGTATGGGACAGACTACGAGCAGTACTTC

abundance: few
d_gene: NA
j_gene: TRBJ1-4
v_gene: TRBV5-6
CDR3aa: CASSLPTSPTNEKLFF
CDR3nt: TGTGCCAGCAGCTTACCCACTAGCCCAACTAATGAAAAACTGTTTTTT

abundance: NA
d_gene: TRBD2
j_gene: TRBJ2-1
v_gene: TRBV24-1
CDR3aa: CATSDWTSGHNEQFF
CDR3nt: TGTGCCACCAGTGATTGGACTAGCGGGCACAATGAGCAGTTCTTC

abundance: few
d_gene: NA
j_gene: TRBJ1-1
v_gene: TRBV3-1
CDR3aa: CASSQNKNTEAFF
CDR3nt: TGTGCCAGCAGCCAGAACAAGAACACTGAAGCTTTCTTT

abundance: few
d_gene: TRBD2
j_gene: TRBJ2-7
v_gene: TRBV5-1
CDR3aa: CASSRAGAQEFSYEQYF
CDR3nt: TGCGCCAGCAGTCGGGCGGGAGCCCAAGAGTTCTCCTACGAGCAGTACTTC

abundance: few
d_gene: NA
j_gene: TRBJ1-6
v_gene: TRBV12-3/TRBV12-4
CDR3aa: CASSPMGMYISPLHF
CDR3nt: TGTGCCAGCAGTCCCATGGGGATGTACATTTCACCCCTCCACTTT

abundance: many
d_gene: NA
j_gene: TRBJ2-7
v_gene: TRBV6-5
CDR3aa: CASSYYSGARGEQYF
CDR3nt: TGTGCCAGCAGTTACTACTCGGGGGCCCGGGGGGAGCAGTACTTC

abundance: NA
d_gene: NA
j_gene: TRBJ2-4
v_gene: TRBV4-2
CDR3aa: CASSQDLGTAKNIQYF
CDR3nt: TGTGCCAGCAGCCAAGATCTTGGGACAGCCAAAAACATTCAGTACTTC

abundance: NA
d_gene: NA
j_gene: TRBJ1-1
v_gene: TRBV15
CDR3aa: CATSRIRDPRGRTEAFF
CDR3nt: TGTGCCACCAGCAGGATAAGAGATCCCCGGGGGAGGACTGAAGCTTTCTTT

abundance: NA
d_gene: TRBD2
j_gene: TRBJ2-2
v_gene: TRBV7-3
CDR3aa: CATKRTSGNTGELFF
CDR3nt: TGTGCCACCAAACGGACTAGCGGAAACACCGGGGAGCTGTTTTTT

abundance: few
d_gene: NA
j_gene: TRBJ2-3
v_gene: TRBV20-1
CDR3aa: CSARLKTDTQYF
CDR3nt: TGCAGTGCTAGACTGAAGACAGATACGCAGTATTTT

abundance: few
d_gene: NA
j_gene: TRBJ2-5
v_gene: TRBV5-1
CDR3aa: CASSTLTVQETQYF
CDR3nt: TGCGCCAGCAGCACCCTGACGGTCCAAGAGACCCAGTACTTC

abundance: few
d_gene: NA
j_gene: TRBJ1-1
v_gene: TRBV4-1
CDR3aa: CASSHYLRDTEAFF
CDR3nt: TGCGCCAGCAGCCATTACCTCAGGGACACTGAAGCTTTCTTT

abundance: few
d_gene: NA
j_gene: TRBJ1-1
v_gene: TRBV7-9
CDR3aa: CASSLVVSNTEAFF
CDR3nt: TGTGCCAGCAGCTTAGTAGTATCGAACACTGAAGCTTTCTTT

abundance: NA
d_gene: TRBD2
j_gene: TRBJ2-1
v_gene: TRBV20-1
CDR3aa: CSARDRASGRTNYNEQFF
CDR3nt: TGCAGTGCTAGAGATCGGGCTAGCGGGCGAACAAACTACAATGAGCAGTTCTTC

abundance: NA
d_gene: TRBD1
j_gene: TRBJ1-3
v_gene: TRBV2
CDR3aa: CASRDRATGGNTIYF
CDR3nt: TGTGCCAGCCGGGACAGGGCTACGGGTGGAAACACCATATATTTT

abundance: NA
d_gene: NA
j_gene: TRBJ2-1
v_gene: TRBV14
CDR3aa: CASSQVTSYDEQFF
CDR3nt: TGTGCCAGCAGCCAAGTAACTAGCTACGATGAGCAGTTCTTC

abundance: few
d_gene: NA
j_gene: TRBJ2-3
v_gene: TRBV4-1
CDR3aa: CASSQGLSGQYF
CDR3nt: TGCGCCAGCAGCCAAGGTCTTTCTGGGCAGTATTTT

abundance: few
d_gene: NA
j_gene: TRBJ2-1
v_gene: TRBV20-1
CDR3aa: CSARLRGFDEQFF
CDR3nt: TGCAGTGCTAGGTTACGAGGGTTCGATGAGCAGTTCTTC

abundance: few
d_gene: NA
j_gene: TRBJ2-1
v_gene: TRBV9
CDR3aa: CASSGHEQFF
CDR3nt: TGTGCCAGCAGCGGACATGAGCAGTTCTTC

abundance: once
d_gene: NA
j_gene: TRBJ1-1
v_gene: TRBV20-1
CDR3aa: CSATSRRLMGEAFF
CDR3nt: TGCAGTGCCACGAGTCGCCGCCTCATGGGTGAAGCTTTCTTT

abundance: few
d_gene: NA
j_gene: TRBJ2-2
v_gene: TRBV6-6
CDR3aa: CASSYSMGGELFF
CDR3nt: TGTGCCAGCAGTTACTCGATGGGCGGGGAGCTGTTTTTT

abundance: NA
d_gene: NA
j_gene: TRBJ2-4
v_gene: TRBV4-2
CDR3aa: CASSLSRGADQLAKNIQYF
CDR3nt: TGTGCCAGCAGCCTCTCCCGGGGGGCCGACCAGTTAGCCAAAAACATTCAGTACTTC

abundance: NA
d_gene: NA
j_gene: TRBJ2-7
v_gene: TRBV7-6
CDR3aa: CASSLATDFLGEQYF
CDR3nt: TGTGCCAGCAGCTTAGCGACGGATTTTCTAGGGGAGCAGTACTTC

abundance: many
d_gene: TRBD2
j_gene: TRBJ2-1
v_gene: TRBV12-3/TRBV12-4
CDR3aa: CASSQGLADGNEQFF
CDR3nt: TGTGCCAGCAGCCAAGGACTAGCGGACGGGAATGAGCAGTTCTTC

abundance: many
d_gene: NA
j_gene: TRBJ2-1
v_gene: TRBV2
CDR3aa: CASMEGDYNEQFF
CDR3nt: TGTGCCAGCATGGAGGGGGACTACAATGAGCAGTTCTTC

abundance: few
d_gene: NA
j_gene: TRBJ2-1
v_gene: TRBV20-1
CDR3aa: CSASTTRANNEQFF
CDR3nt: TGCAGTGCTTCGACGACTAGAGCTAACAATGAGCAGTTCTTC

abundance: NA
d_gene: NA
j_gene: TRBJ2-1
v_gene: TRBV6-2/TRBV6-3
CDR3aa: CASSYYRGTYNEQFF
CDR3nt: TGTGCCAGCAGTTACTATCGCGGCACCTACAATGAGCAGTTCTTC

abundance: few
d_gene: NA
j_gene: TRBJ2-1
v_gene: TRBV5-5
CDR3aa: CASSLVLGKGYSEQFF
CDR3nt: TGTGCCAGCAGCTTGGTACTAGGAAAGGGATACAGTGAGCAGTTCTTC